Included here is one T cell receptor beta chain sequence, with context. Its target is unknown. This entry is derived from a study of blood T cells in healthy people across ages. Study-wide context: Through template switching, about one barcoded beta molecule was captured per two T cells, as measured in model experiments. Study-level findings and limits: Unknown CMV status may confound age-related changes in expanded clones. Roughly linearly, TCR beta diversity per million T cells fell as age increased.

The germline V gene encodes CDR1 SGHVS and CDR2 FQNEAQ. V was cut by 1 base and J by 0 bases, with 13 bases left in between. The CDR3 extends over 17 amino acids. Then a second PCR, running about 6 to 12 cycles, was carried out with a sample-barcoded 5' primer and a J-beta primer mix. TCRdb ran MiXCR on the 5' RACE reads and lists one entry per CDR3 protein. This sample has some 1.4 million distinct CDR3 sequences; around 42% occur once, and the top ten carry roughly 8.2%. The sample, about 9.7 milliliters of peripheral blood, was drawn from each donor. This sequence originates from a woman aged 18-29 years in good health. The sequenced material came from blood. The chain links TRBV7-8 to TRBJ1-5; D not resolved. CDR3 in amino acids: CASSLVGGSPSNQPQHF. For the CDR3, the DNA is TGTGCCAGCAGCTTAGTGGGCGGGAGCCCTAGCAATCAGCCCCAGCATTTT.